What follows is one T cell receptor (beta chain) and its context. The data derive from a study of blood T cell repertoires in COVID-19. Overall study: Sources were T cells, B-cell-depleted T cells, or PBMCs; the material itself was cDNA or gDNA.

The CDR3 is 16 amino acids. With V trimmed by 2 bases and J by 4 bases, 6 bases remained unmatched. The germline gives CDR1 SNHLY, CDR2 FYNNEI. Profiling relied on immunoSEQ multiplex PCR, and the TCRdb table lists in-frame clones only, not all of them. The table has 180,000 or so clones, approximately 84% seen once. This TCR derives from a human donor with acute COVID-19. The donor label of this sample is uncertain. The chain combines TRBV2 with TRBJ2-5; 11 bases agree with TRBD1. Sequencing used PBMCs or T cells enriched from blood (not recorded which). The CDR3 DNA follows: TGTGCCAGCAGTGAAACCAGGACAGGGGGCGCAGAGACCCAGTACTTC. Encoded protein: CASSETRTGGAETQYF.